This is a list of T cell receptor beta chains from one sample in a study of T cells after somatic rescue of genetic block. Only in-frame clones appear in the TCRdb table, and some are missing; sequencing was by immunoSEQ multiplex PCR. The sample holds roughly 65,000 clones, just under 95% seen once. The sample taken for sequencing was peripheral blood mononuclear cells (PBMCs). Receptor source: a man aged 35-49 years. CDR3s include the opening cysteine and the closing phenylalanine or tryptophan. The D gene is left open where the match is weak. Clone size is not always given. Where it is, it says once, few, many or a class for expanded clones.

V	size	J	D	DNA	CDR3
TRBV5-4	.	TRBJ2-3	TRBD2	TGTGCCAGCAGCTTGGGGGGGAGGGACCTACAAGATACGCAGTATTTT	CASSLGGRDLQDTQYF
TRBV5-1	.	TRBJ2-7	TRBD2	TGCGCCAGCAGCGTGGGACTAGCGGGGGGAGTCTGGAAGCAGTACTTC	CASSVGLAGGVWKQYF
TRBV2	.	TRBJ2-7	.	TGTGCCAGCAGTACAGGGCGGAGCGAGCAGTACTTC	CASSTGRSEQYF
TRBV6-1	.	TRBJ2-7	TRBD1	TGTGCCAGCCGCCCTACCGGGACAGGGGGCATGTACTTC	CASRPTGTGGMYF
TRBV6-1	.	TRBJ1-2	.	TGTGCCAGCACTTTGGGGTCCTATGGCTACACCTTC	CASTLGSYGYTF
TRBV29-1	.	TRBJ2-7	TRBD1	TGCAGCGCAATGGGACAGGGGGCCTACGAGCAGTACTTC	CSAMGQGAYEQYF
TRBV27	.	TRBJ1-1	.	TGTGCCAGCAGTACCAGGGGAGGTTACACTGAAGCTTTCTTT	CASSTRGGYTEAFF
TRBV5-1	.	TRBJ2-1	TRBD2	TGCGCCAGCAGCACCGGTAGCGGGAATAGTTACAATAAGCAGTTCTTC	CASSTGSGNSYNKQFF
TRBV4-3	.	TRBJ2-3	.	TGCGCCAGCAGCCAAGCCTATTCGGGAGATTACACAGATACGCAGTATTTT	CASSQAYSGDYTDTQYF
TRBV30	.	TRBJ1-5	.	TGTGCCTGGAGTGTACAGAGGGGTAATCAGCCCCAGCATTTT	CAWSVQRGNQPQHF
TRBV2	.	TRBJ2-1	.	TGTGCCAGCAGTGAACGGGGAAGGGATGAGCAGTTCTTC	CASSERGRDEQFF
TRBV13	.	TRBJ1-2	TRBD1	TGTGCCAGCAGCTTCAAAATCAGGACAGGAACTAACTATGGCTACACCTTC	CASSFKIRTGTNYGYTF
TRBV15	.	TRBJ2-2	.	TGTGCCACCAGCAGAGATTCGTGGAACACCGGGGAGCTGTTTTTT	CATSRDSWNTGELFF
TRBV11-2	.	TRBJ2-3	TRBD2	TGTGCCAGCAGCTCCACGGCGGGGGTAGATACGCAGTATTTT	CASSSTAGVDTQYF
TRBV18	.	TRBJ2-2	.	TGTGCCAGCTCACCAATAGGCGGGGAGCTGTTTTTT	CASSPIGGELFF
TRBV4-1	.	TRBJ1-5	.	TGCGCCAGCAGCCGACCTGGGGGCAATCAGCCCCAGCATTTT	CASSRPGGNQPQHF
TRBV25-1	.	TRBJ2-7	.	TGTGCCAGCAGTGACCATGGGGGGGGGCTTTACGAGCAGTACTTC	CASSDHGGGLYEQYF
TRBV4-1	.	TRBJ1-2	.	TGCGCCAGCAGCCAGATGGGGGTAGGCTATGGCTACACCTTC	CASSQMGVGYGYTF
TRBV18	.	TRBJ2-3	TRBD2	TGTGCCAGCTCACCGGTTAGCGGGGGGGCAAACACAGATACGCAGTATTTT	CASSPVSGGANTDTQYF
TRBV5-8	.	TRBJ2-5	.	TGTGCCAGCAGCTTGGCCAGGGGAGAGACCCAGTACTTC	CASSLARGETQYF
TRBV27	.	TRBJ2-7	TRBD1	TGTGCCAGCAGATACAGGGGGGCCACCTACGAGCAGTACTTC	CASRYRGATYEQYF
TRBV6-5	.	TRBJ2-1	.	TGTGCCAGCAGTTACTCCCTGAACGTCAATGAGCAGTTCTTC	CASSYSLNVNEQFF
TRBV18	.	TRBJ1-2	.	TGTGCCAGCTCGCAAGACAGTTATGGCTACACCTTC	CASSQDSYGYTF
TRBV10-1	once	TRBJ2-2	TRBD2	TGCGCCAGCAGTGAGTCAGGGCTAGCGGGGGTCACCGGGGAGCTGTTTTTT	CASSESGLAGVTGELFF
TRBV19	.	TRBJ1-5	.	TGTGCCAGTAGTATTTCGTCAGGGTTGCTGCCCCAGCATTTT	CASSISSGLLPQHF
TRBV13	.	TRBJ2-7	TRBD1	TGTGCCAGCAGCACCCTCAGGGGGCAGGGCGAGCAGTACTTC	CASSTLRGQGEQYF
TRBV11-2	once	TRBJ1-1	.	TGTGCCAGCAGCTCTGACAGGAACACTGAAGCTTTCTTT	CASSSDRNTEAFF
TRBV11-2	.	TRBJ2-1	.	TGTGCCAGCAGCTTAGGGCAGGGAGCCTACAATGAGCAGTTCTTC	CASSLGQGAYNEQFF
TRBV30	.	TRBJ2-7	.	TGTGCCTGGAGTGCGAGCGCGGGTTCGTACGAGCAGTACTTC	CAWSASAGSYEQYF
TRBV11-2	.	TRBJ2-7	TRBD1	TGTGCCAGCAGGTCTACCGGGACAGCGACCTACGAGCAGTACTTC	CASRSTGTATYEQYF
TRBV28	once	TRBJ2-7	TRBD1	TGTGCCAGCTCAACCCCGGGACAGGAACCCTACGAGCAGTACTTC	CASSTPGQEPYEQYF
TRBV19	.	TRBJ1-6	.	TGTGCCAGTAGTATGCGGGAATATAATTCACCCCTCCACTTT	CASSMREYNSPLHF
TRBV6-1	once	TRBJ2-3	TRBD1	TGTGCCAGCACCCGACAGGGTGGGGGAACAGATACGCAGTATTTT	CASTRQGGGTDTQYF
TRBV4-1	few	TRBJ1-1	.	TGCGCCAGCAGCCAGTTCGATCCGGGATCCTCTTACACTGAAGCTTTCTTT	CASSQFDPGSSYTEAFF
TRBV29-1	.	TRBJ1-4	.	TGCAGCGTTGAACTCAATGAAAAACTGTTTTTT	CSVELNEKLFF
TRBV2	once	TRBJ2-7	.	TGTGCCAGCAGTGTCCCCCCTCGGGCGAATCCTTACGAGCAGTACTTC	CASSVPPRANPYEQYF
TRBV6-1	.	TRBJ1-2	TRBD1	TGTGCCAGCAGTGAAGCAGGCAGGGGGGAAGGCTACACCTTC	CASSEAGRGEGYTF
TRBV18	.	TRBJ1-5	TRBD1	TGTGCCAGCTCACCAGGGACAGGGAATATTAATCAGCCCCAGCATTTT	CASSPGTGNINQPQHF
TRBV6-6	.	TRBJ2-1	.	TGTGCCAGCAGTAGGGTTGGGAATGAGCAGTTCTTC	CASSRVGNEQFF
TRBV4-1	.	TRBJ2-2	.	TGCGCCAGCAGCCAGGTGCCCGGGGAGCTGTTTTTT	CASSQVPGELFF
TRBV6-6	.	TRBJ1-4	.	TGTGCCAGCAGTTACCTGGGTCCTAATGAAAAACTGTTTTTT	CASSYLGPNEKLFF
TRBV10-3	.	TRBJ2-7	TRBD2	TGTGCCATCAGTGAGAGGGGGACTAGCGGGAGTCAACACGAGCAGTACTTC	CAISERGTSGSQHEQYF
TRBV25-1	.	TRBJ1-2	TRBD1	TGTGCCAGCCTGGGGGGACAGGAGTATGGCTACACCTTC	CASLGGQEYGYTF
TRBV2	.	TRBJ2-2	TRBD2	TGTGCCAGCAGTATAACTAGCGGGAGGAACACCGGGGAGCTGTTTTTT	CASSITSGRNTGELFF
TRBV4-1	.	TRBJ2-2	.	TGCGCCAGCAGCCCAGTGAACACCGGGGAGCTGTTTTTT	CASSPVNTGELFF
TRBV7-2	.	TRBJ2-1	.	TGTGCCAGCAGCTTTCTCAATGAGCAGTTCTTC	CASSFLNEQFF
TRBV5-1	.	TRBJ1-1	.	TGCGCCAGCAGCTTGGCGGCGCGGACTGAAGCTTTCTTT	CASSLAARTEAFF
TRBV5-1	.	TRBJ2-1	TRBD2	TGCGCCAGCAGCTTGGATACCGGGACTAGCTTTTACAATGAGCAGTTCTTC	CASSLDTGTSFYNEQFF